Presented here are 15 T cell receptor beta chains from one specimen sequenced in a study of T-cell memory formation after mild COVID-19. In TCRdb, the 5' RACE reads were re-called with MiXCR into one record per CDR3 protein. The data show around 450,000 distinct CDR3 sequences, roughly 20% seen once. Sequences were obtained from PBMCs or a T cell subset sorted from them (not recorded which). The receptor set was obtained from an adult woman who had mild COVID-19 (a few samples of this study predate the infection). Cell type and time point are not known.

The CDR3: CASSQGDSGGTDYNEQFF. The CDR3 region has the DNA TGCGCCAGCAGCCAAGGCGATAGCGGGGGCACGGACTACAATGAGCAGTTCTTC. The chain combines TRBV4-1 with TRBJ2-1; 9 positions match TRBD2. The germline CDR1 and CDR2 sequences are MGHRA and YSYEKL. The V gene end was trimmed by 1 base and the J gene end by 3 bases; junction bases not matched to a gene: 10. This CDR3 has 18 amino acids.

This clonotype was detected a few times. The chain joins TRBV6-2 or TRBV6-3 to TRBJ2-7; D uncertain. CDR1 and CDR2 (germline): MNHEY, SVGEGT. The CDR3 is made up of 15 amino acids. Trimming left V 7 bases short and J 3 bases short, with 19 bases between. CDR3: CASIQATGHFYEQYF. The CDR3 DNA follows: TGTGCCAGCATTCAAGCCACTGGGCACTTCTACGAGCAGTACTTC.

The chain joins TRBV5-1 to TRBJ1-5; D gene ambiguous. The germline gives CDR1 SGHRS, CDR2 YFSETQ. The CDR3 covers 15 residues. The V end lost 5 bases, the J end lost 1 base, and 13 bases lay between the germline ends. The CDR3 DNA reads TGCGCCAGCAGTTACTCGGCAGTAAGCAATCAGCCCCAGCATTTT. This translates into CASSYSAVSNQPQHF.

This clonotype was counted between two and nine times. The CDR3 nucleotides are TGTGCCAGCAGCGCATCCCTAGCCCCCGCCCAACAGTTCTTC. Encoded protein: CASSASLAPAQQFF. The gene calls are TRBV5-4 and TRBJ2-1; D might be TRBD2 (5 bases). The V end lost 4 bases, the J end lost 13 bases, and 21 bases lay between the germline ends. CDR3 size: 14 residues. The germline V gene has CDR1 SGHNT and CDR2 YYREEE (reference sequence).

The chain uses TRBV20-1 and TRBJ2-3, with D possibly being TRBD1 (5 bases). The CDR3 length is 15 residues. The ends were cut back, 0 bases at V and 0 bases at J, with 10 bases in the middle. From germline, CDR1 is DFQATT and CDR2 SNEGSKA (reference sequence). This CDR3 reads CSARDRVISTDTQYF. DNA for the CDR3: TGCAGTGCTAGAGACAGGGTGATTAGCACAGATACGCAGTATTTT.

This rearrangement joins TRBV12-3 or TRBV12-4 to TRBJ2-2; perhaps TRBD2 as D (5 bases). V dropped 3 bases and J dropped 7 bases, with 24 bases sitting between them. The CDR3 is 18 residues long. As DNA, the CDR3 is TGTGCCAGCAGTTTTTTTGAGGGCTTGGGCTCTAACGGCGGGGAGCTGTTTTTT. It translates to CASSFFEGLGSNGGELFF.

A few counts support this clonotype. This chain uses TRBV4-1 with TRBJ2-2; tentative D call: TRBD2 (6 bases). Trimming pared 0 bases from V and 5 bases from J, leaving 7 bases between. This CDR3 is 14 amino acids long. Germline CDR1 MGHRA, CDR2 YSYEKL. The CDR3 DNA reads TGCGCCAGCAGCCAAGACGGGGGAACCGGGGAGCTGTTTTTT. It codes for CASSQDGGTGELFF.

This clonotype was seen repeatedly, ten times or more. The J gene is TRBJ1-5, the V gene TRBV18, with TRBD1 matching over 7 bases. From germline, CDR1 is KGHSH and CDR2 LQKENI. The CDR3 is made up of 16 amino acids. Trimming removed 4 bases from V and 0 bases from J; junction bases left unmatched: 6. The CDR3 protein is CASSLGDSNSNQPQHF. The CDR3 DNA follows: TGTGCCAGCTCACTTGGGGACAGTAATAGCAATCAGCCCCAGCATTTT.

This chain uses TRBV12-3 or TRBV12-4 with TRBJ2-5; D is possibly TRBD1 (5 bases). CDR3 length: 14 residues. V shed 2 bases and J shed 1 base, with 8 bases lying between them. This CDR3 reads CASSLLRAQETQYF. CDR3 sequence (DNA): TGTGCCAGCAGTTTACTCAGGGCCCAAGAGACCCAGTACTTC.

This clonotype appeared a few times. This chain joins TRBV4-2 and TRBJ1-5, with D possibly being TRBD1 (6 bases). This CDR3 region has 15 residues. The germline V gene has CDR1 LGHNA and CDR2 YNFKEQ. Trimming pared 0 bases from V and 2 bases from J, leaving 8 bases between. The CDR3 region has the DNA TGTGCCAGCAGCCAAGACCGACAGGGCAATCAGCCCCAGCATTTT. This gives the protein CASSQDRQGNQPQHF.

The table lists this clonotype with many counts. V and J are TRBV20-1 and TRBJ2-7; TRBD1 is a possible D gene (6 bases). Trimming removed 5 bases from V and 7 bases from J, with 21 bases in between. The CDR3 runs to 14 residues. Germline V gene sequence: CDR1 DFQATT, CDR2 SNEGSKA (reference sequence). CDR3 in amino acids: CSAGQPPQGREQYF. In DNA form, the CDR3 reads TGCAGTGCTGGACAGCCCCCACAGGGCCGGGAGCAGTACTTC.

The chain links TRBV7-9 to TRBJ2-3; 9 bases map to TRBD2. Germline V gene data show CDR1 as SEHNR and CDR2 as FQNEAQ (reference sequence). This CDR3 has 14 residues. Trimming removed 3 bases from V and 5 bases from J; junction bases left unmatched: 3. CDR3 nucleotide sequence: TGTGCCAGCAGCTTTGTAGCGGGAGTAGATACGCAGTATTTT. It yields the protein CASSFVAGVDTQYF.

The sample holds many counts of this clonotype. The chain joins TRBV24-1 to TRBJ2-1; TRBD2 aligns across 9 bases. This CDR3 contains 17 residues. V was clipped by 1 base and J by 6 bases; unmatched bases: 9. CDR1 KGHDR and CDR2 SFDVKD come from the germline V gene. The CDR3 here is CATSDFPIAGEGNEQFF. The CDR3, as DNA: TGTGCCACCAGTGATTTCCCTATAGCGGGGGAAGGCAATGAGCAGTTCTTC.

In this sample, this clonotype turned up a few times. The rearrangement uses TRBV12-3 or TRBV12-4 and TRBJ1-3; D possibly corresponds to TRBD1 (5 bases). The CDR3 length is 14 residues. Trimming took 2 bases from V and 9 from J, leaving 14 bases between them. The chain's CDR3 is CASSLYRGRGTIYF. For the CDR3, the DNA is TGTGCCAGCAGTTTATATCGGGGGAGAGGCACCATATATTTT.

This clonotype occurred a few times. The V gene is TRBV6-1, the J gene TRBJ2-1; 10 bases are a match to TRBD2. The ends lost 2 bases at V and 4 bases at J; junction bases unmatched: 2. The CDR3 is 15 amino acids. Germline CDR1 MNHNS, CDR2 SASEGT. In nucleotides, the CDR3 is TGTGCCAGCAGTGAAATAGCGGGGGGTTACAATGAGCAGTTCTTC. This gives the protein CASSEIAGGYNEQFF.